The 32 T cell receptor beta chains in this list originate from one sample, sequenced in a study of identical twins. TCRdb re-called the 5' RACE reads through MiXCR, storing one row per CDR3 protein. The table shows hundreds of thousands of distinct CDR3 sequences, with 15% to 20% occurring only once. These data were likewise used in another study, on T cells expressing NK-cell markers.

Sequencing was carried out using PBMCs. The receptors here all came from a woman younger than 30 in good health.

The genes are TRBV6-1 and TRBJ2-2, with D tentatively TRBD2 (6 bases). V dropped 6 bases and J dropped 6 bases, with 20 bases sitting between them. CDR1 and CDR2 (germline): MNHNS, SASEGT. The CDR3 covers 16 residues. Here the CDR3 DNA reads TGTGCCAGCAGCCCGGCTAGCGTCAGAGCCCCCGGGGAGCTGTTTTTT. It specifies CASSPASVRAPGELFF.

The chain recombines TRBV5-1 with TRBJ2-3, with 10 nucleotides matching TRBD2. The germline V gene encodes CDR1 SGHRS and CDR2 YFSETQ. J gave up 1 base and V 7 bases, and 15 bases lay outside the gene matches. CDR3 length equals 18 residues. CDR3 amino acids: CASPRRTPGLARTDTQYF. The DNA for the CDR3 is TGCGCCAGCCCCCGGAGGACACCGGGACTAGCGCGCACAGATACGCAGTATTTT.

The chain combines TRBV24-1 with TRBJ2-1; 9 positions agree with TRBD2. Germline loops: CDR1 KGHDR, CDR2 SFDVKD. The CDR3 is 16 residues long. The J segment lost 6 bases and the V segment lost 0 bases, leaving 5 bases of the junction unmatched. This CDR3 reads CATSDLGLAYSNEQFF. CDR3 DNA sequence: TGTGCCACCAGTGATTTGGGACTAGCGTATTCCAATGAGCAGTTCTTC.

This clonotype was observed many times. The chain joins TRBV6-1 to TRBJ2-3, with no clear D. V was pared by 4 bases and J by 2 bases, with 7 bases between. Germline CDR1 and CDR2: MNHNS and SASEGT. The length of the CDR3 is 13 residues. As DNA, the CDR3 is TGTGCCAGCAGTGTTGGGTTCACAGATACGCAGTATTTT. Its translation is CASSVGFTDTQYF.

The chain links TRBV5-1 to TRBJ2-1; D not resolved. Germline V gene sequence: CDR1 SGHRS, CDR2 YFSETQ. CDR3 length: 14 amino acids. V was cut by 5 bases and J by 10 bases, with 19 bases left in between. In nucleotides, the CDR3 is TGCGCCAGCAGACTAACGCCAACGGAGAACGAGCAGTTCTTC. It translates to CASRLTPTENEQFF.

The chain links TRBV20-1 to TRBJ2-5, with 8 positions matching TRBD2. The trim removed 6 bases at V and 4 bases at J, leaving 10 bases unmatched. This CDR3 is built from 14 residues. Germline loops: CDR1 DFQATT, CDR2 SNEGSKA (reference sequence). The CDR3 DNA reads TGCAGTGCCGGGGGGGGAGGACTAGTAGAGACCCAGTACTTC. Residues: CSAGGGGLVETQYF.

V is TRBV11-3 and J is TRBJ2-7, with TRBD2 identical over 9 bases. Germline CDR1 is SGHNT and CDR2 is YENEEA. The V and J ends lost 2 bases and 6 bases, in that order; junction bases with no gene match: 14. CDR3 size: 17 residues. CDR3 sequence reads: CASSLRSGGTGRPEQYF. The CDR3 DNA is TGTGCCAGCAGCTTAAGGAGCGGGGGGACTGGTCGACCCGAGCAGTACTTC. The whole variable domain, remainder taken from reference TRBV11-3 and TRBJ2-7, is EAGVVQSPRYKIIEKKQPVAFWCNPISGHNTLYWYLQNLGQGPELLIRYENEEAVDDSQLPKDRFSAERLKGVDSTLKIQPAELGDSAVYLCASSLRSGGTGRPEQYFGPGTRLTVT.

The chain is built from TRBV9 and TRBJ2-7; D may correspond to TRBD1 or TRBD2 (5 bases each). The germline gives CDR1 SGDLS, CDR2 YYNGEE. The CDR3 is 14 residues long. Trimming took off 2 bases at V and 6 bases at J, with 15 bases between the two ends. CDR3 loop: CASSVRQRGSEQYF. CDR3 coding DNA: TGTGCCAGCAGCGTCCGACAGAGGGGCTCCGAGCAGTACTTC. The entire variable domain, with the rest obtained from reference TRBV9 and TRBJ2-7, is as follows: DSGVTQTPKHLITATGQRVTLRCSPRSGDLSVYWYQQSLDQGLQFLIQYYNGEERAKGNILERFSAQQFPDLHSELNLSSLELGDSALYFCASSVRQRGSEQYFGPGTRLTVT.

The chain has TRBV9 and TRBJ2-1; D ambiguous. V dropped 0 bases and J dropped 8 bases, with 15 bases sitting between them. The CDR3 extends over 15 amino acids. Germline values: CDR1 SGDLS, CDR2 YYNGEE. The CDR3 region has the DNA TGTGCCAGCAGCGTAGGTAGCCCCCCTTTCCATGAGCAGTTCTTC. This codes for CASSVGSPPFHEQFF.

This clonotype showed up just a few times. The J gene is TRBJ2-1, the V gene TRBV28; D unresolved. There are 13 residues in the CDR3. V was pared by 8 bases and J by 10 bases, with 18 bases between. Germline V gene lookup returns CDR1 MDHEN and CDR2 SYDVKM. The CDR3 sequence is CASGSIFRVEQFF. In nucleotides, the CDR3 is TGTGCCAGCGGGTCCATTTTTCGGGTGGAGCAGTTCTTC.

This clonotype was seen a handful of times. The rearrangement joins TRBV18 to TRBJ2-1, with TRBD2 as a possible D gene (6 bases). In germline, CDR1 is KGHSH, CDR2 LQKENI. CDR3 length: 15 amino acids. V was pared by 5 bases and J by 7 bases, with 18 bases between. The DNA of the CDR3 is TGTGCCAGCTCAGGAGCGGGCCTAACCCTTAATGAGCAGTTCTTC. Its translation is CASSGAGLTLNEQFF.

CDR3 region: CASSLGNRASEKLFF. The DNA for the CDR3 is TGTGCCAGCAGTTTGGGAAACAGGGCAAGCGAAAAACTGTTTTTT. The V call is TRBV27, the J call TRBJ1-4; weak D call: TRBD1 (6 bases). Trimming took 3 bases from V and 8 from J, leaving 16 bases between them. Germline V gives CDR1 MNHEY, CDR2 SMNVEV (reference sequence). The CDR3 is made up of 15 amino acids.

V is TRBV20-1 and J is TRBJ2-3, with 7 bases fitting TRBD2. Looked up from germline, CDR1 is DFQATT and CDR2 is SNEGSKA (reference sequence). The V and J ends lost 8 bases and 0 bases, in that order; junction bases with no gene match: 8. This CDR3 is built from 14 residues. DNA for the CDR3: TGCAGTCCGAGGGAGGGTTCTAGCACAGATACGCAGTATTTT. This gives the protein CSPREGSSTDTQYF.

The V call is TRBV6-1, the J call TRBJ2-3, with D unclear. CDR3 length: 16 amino acids. V was shortened by 6 bases and J by 0 bases, with 16 bases between the two germline ends. Germline loops: CDR1 MNHNS, CDR2 SASEGT. DNA for the CDR3: TGTGCCAGCAGCCCCCTTTGGGGTAAAAGCACAGATACGCAGTATTTT. It specifies CASSPLWGKSTDTQYF.

CDR3 in amino acids: CSVEDYGATGELFF. In DNA form, the CDR3 reads TGCAGCGTTGAAGATTATGGGGCCACCGGGGAGCTGTTTTTT. V usage is TRBV29-1 and J usage is TRBJ2-2; D is possibly TRBD1 (5 bases). In germline, CDR1 is SQVTM, CDR2 ANQGSEA. This CDR3 contains 14 residues. V was cut by 0 bases and J by 4 bases, with 9 bases left in between.

The V gene is TRBV4-3, the J gene TRBJ2-3; 10 bases map to TRBD2. CDR3 length: 16 amino acids. The V gene end was trimmed by 1 base and the J gene end by 2 bases; junction bases not matched to a gene: 3. Germline V gene lookup returns CDR1 LGHNA and CDR2 YSLEER. The CDR3 bases are TGCGCCAGCAGCCAAGTGAGCGGGAGGGTCACAGATACGCAGTATTTT. This encodes CASSQVSGRVTDTQYF.

The chain links TRBV7-8 to TRBJ2-3; 16 bases are a match to TRBD2. Trimming removed 6 bases from V and 1 base from J; junction bases left unmatched: 10. Germline V gene sequence: CDR1 SGHVS, CDR2 FQNEAQ. CDR3 length equals 19 residues. In nucleotides, the CDR3 is TGTGCCAGCAGACTACCCGGGACTAGCGGGGGGGTTGGCACAGATACGCAGTATTTT. It specifies CASRLPGTSGGVGTDTQYF. The complete variable domain, with remaining parts taken from reference TRBV7-8 and TRBJ2-3, reads GAGVSQSPRYKVAKRGQDVALRCDPISGHVSLFWYQQALGQGPEFLTYFQNEAQLDKSGLPSDRFFAERPEGSVSTLKIQRTQQEDSAVYLCASRLPGTSGGVGTDTQYFGPGTRLTVL.

This clonotype was detected ten times or more. The chain joins TRBV28 to TRBJ1-3; D is uncertain. The germline gives CDR1 MDHEN, CDR2 SYDVKM. This CDR3 is built from 12 residues. Trimming shortened V by 8 bases and J by 0 bases, and 5 bases separated the two germline ends. CDR3 in DNA: TGTGCCAGCTGTCGCTCTGGAAACACCATATATTTT. Translated, it gives CASCRSGNTIYF.

In its sample, this clonotype was seen a few times. The genes are TRBV19 and TRBJ2-4, with a tentative D call TRBD1 (5 bases). The CDR3 length is 14 residues. V shed 10 bases and J shed 3 bases, with 16 bases lying between them. CDR1 is LNHDA, CDR2 SQIVND, per germline (reference sequence). DNA for the CDR3: TGTGCCAACCCAGTGTCTGACAGCAAAAACATTCAGTACTTC. As protein: CANPVSDSKNIQYF.

This sequence joins TRBV20-1 and TRBJ2-7, with a possible D match to TRBD2 (5 bases). The V gene lost 1 base and the J gene lost 2 bases, with 15 bases spanning the gap. The CDR3 has 15 residues. Germline values: CDR1 DFQATT, CDR2 SNEGSKA (reference sequence). This chain's CDR3 is CSARAQRTVPYEQYF. The CDR3 DNA reads as TGCAGTGCTAGAGCCCAAAGGACTGTGCCCTACGAGCAGTACTTC.

This clonotype was recorded at least ten times. The chain has TRBV3-1 and TRBJ2-5; perhaps TRBD2 as D (5 bases). Germline V gene data show CDR1 as LGHDT and CDR2 as YNNKEL (reference sequence). Trimming cost V 4 bases and J 9 bases, with 9 bases left between them. This CDR3 comprises 11 residues. CDR3 sequence (DNA): TGTGCCAGCAGCCTACTAGACTCCCAGTACTTC. Amino acid sequence: CASSLLDSQYF.

In regard to this clonotype: The junction shows a germline mismatch at one end, possibly a read error. The chain couples TRBV7-7 to TRBJ2-1, with 9 bases lining up with TRBD2. This CDR3 has 14 amino acids. The germline CDR1 and CDR2 sequences are SSHAT and FNYEAQ (reference sequence). The chain's CDR3 is CASSLVAGVGEQFF. DNA for the CDR3: TGTGCTAGCAGCTTAGTAGCGGGGGTTGGTGAGCAGTTCTTC.

V gene TRBV4-3 combines with J gene TRBJ2-3; D is possibly TRBD2 (7 bases). The CDR3 runs to 15 residues. The germline V gene has CDR1 LGHNA and CDR2 YSLEER. V gave up 4 bases and J gave up 2 bases, with 13 bases separating them. CDR3 sequence (DNA): TGCGCCAGCAGCCCCGGGGGGACAATCACAGATACGCAGTATTTT. Its protein is CASSPGGTITDTQYF.

The rearrangement joins TRBV7-9 to TRBJ2-3, with a tentative D call TRBD2 (6 bases). The CDR3 covers 14 residues. Germline CDR1 SEHNR, CDR2 FQNEAQ (reference sequence). V dropped 6 bases and J dropped 3 bases, with 13 bases sitting between them. The DNA of the CDR3 is TGTGCCAGCAGTATAGCGGTAGAGACAGATACGCAGTATTTT. This codes for CASSIAVETDTQYF.

This clonotype turned up a few times. The chain couples TRBV12-3 or TRBV12-4 to TRBJ1-2; no reliable D call. The germline V and J ends were trimmed by 3 bases and 8 bases, with 16 bases remaining between them. This CDR3 contains 14 residues. This CDR3 reads CASSLGSKTSGYTF. For the CDR3, the DNA is TGTGCCAGCAGTTTGGGCAGCAAAACGTCCGGCTACACCTTC.

The chain carries TRBV12-3 or TRBV12-4 and TRBJ2-7; D is unclear. V was shortened by 7 bases and J by 3 bases, with 13 bases between the two germline ends. This CDR3 region has 13 residues. The CDR3 DNA reads TGTGCCAGCACCTCCTCGGACCTCTACGAGCAGTACTTC. Translating gives CASTSSDLYEQYF.

The rearrangement links TRBV12-3 or TRBV12-4 to TRBJ2-7, with no clear D. V lost 8 bases and J 6 bases, leaving 17 bases between the germline ends. The CDR3 spans 13 residues. CDR3 in amino acids: CASVVQVDGEQYF. The CDR3 DNA reads as TGTGCCAGCGTAGTTCAGGTGGACGGCGAGCAGTACTTC.

V and J are TRBV12-3 or TRBV12-4 and TRBJ2-1; 10 bases fit TRBD2. This CDR3 has 14 residues. The junction had 6 bases not matched to a gene; V was cut back by 3 bases and J by 10 bases. CDR3 in DNA: TGTGCCAGCAGTTTCGCGCGACTAGCGGGCGAGCAGTTCTTC. Protein sequence: CASSFARLAGEQFF.

As DNA, the CDR3 is TGCAGCGTTACGGTCGGGGGGCTCTACGAGCAGTACTTC. Translating gives CSVTVGGLYEQYF. J is TRBJ2-7 and V is TRBV29-1; a possible D gene is TRBD2 (7 bases). This CDR3 has 13 amino acids. CDR1 and CDR2 from the germline V gene are SQVTM and ANQGSEA. V lost 5 bases, J lost 3 bases, and 14 bases lay in between.

CDR3 bases: TGTGCCAGTAGTATGGACAGAGAATTAGGCTACACCTTC. Amino acid sequence: CASSMDRELGYTF. The chain combines TRBV19 with TRBJ1-2; weak D call: TRBD1 (6 bases). This CDR3 spans 13 amino acids. Trimming took off 3 bases at V and 8 bases at J, with 13 bases between the two ends. Germline lookup yields CDR1 LNHDA and CDR2 SQIVND (reference sequence). The full variable domain, rest sourced from reference TRBV19 and TRBJ1-2, is DGGITQSPKYLFRKEGQNVTLSCEQNLNHDAMYWYRQDPGQGLRLIYYSQIVNDFQKGDIAEGYSVSREKKESFPLTVTSAQKNPTAFYLCASSMDRELGYTFGSGTRLTVV.

This clonotype was detected many times. The chain recombines TRBV6-6 with TRBJ2-7; D is possibly TRBD1 (5 bases). The CDR3 has 13 amino acids. The V gene's germline CDR1 is MNHNY and CDR2 SVGAGI (reference sequence). The germline V and J ends were trimmed by 8 bases and 3 bases, with 14 bases remaining between them. CDR3 loop: CASGRAGNYEQYF. The CDR3 bases are TGTGCCAGCGGGCGCGCAGGGAACTACGAGCAGTACTTC.

The V gene is TRBV20-1, the J gene TRBJ1-4; tentatively, D is TRBD1 (5 bases). V was shortened by 0 bases and J by 7 bases, with 12 bases between the two germline ends. The CDR3 is 14 residues long. CDR1 is DFQATT and CDR2 is SNEGSKA in the germline V gene (reference sequence). CDR3: CSARDERGGEKLFF. CDR3 DNA: TGCAGTGCTAGAGATGAGAGGGGTGGTGAAAAACTGTTTTTT.